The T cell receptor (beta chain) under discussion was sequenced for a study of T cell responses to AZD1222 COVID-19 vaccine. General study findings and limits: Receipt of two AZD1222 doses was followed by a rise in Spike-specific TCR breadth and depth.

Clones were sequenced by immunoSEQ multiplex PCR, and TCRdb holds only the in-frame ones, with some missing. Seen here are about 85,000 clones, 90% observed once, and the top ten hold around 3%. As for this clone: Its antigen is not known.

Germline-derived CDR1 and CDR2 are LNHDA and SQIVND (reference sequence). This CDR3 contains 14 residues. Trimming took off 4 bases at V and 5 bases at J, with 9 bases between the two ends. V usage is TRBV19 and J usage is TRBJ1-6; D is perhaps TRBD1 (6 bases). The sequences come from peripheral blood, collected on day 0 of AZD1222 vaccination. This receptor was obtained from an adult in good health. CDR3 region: CASSRQGNNSPLHF. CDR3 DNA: TGTGCCAGTAGTAGGCAGGGGAATAATTCACCCCTCCACTTT.